This TCR beta chain was recorded in a study of CXCR3-negative and CXCR3-positive naive CD8 T cells (dated by TCRdb to the late 2010s). In the study overall: In total, roughly 130 million TRB reads were obtained, corresponding to roughly 1.5 +/- 0.3 million reads per library. TRBV-TRBJ cluster analysis included naive subsets from roughly 5 donors and memory cells from 3 donors. Data from some twelve donors, pooled across two independent experiments, went into the diversity and physicochemical repertoire analyses.

The full study reports these points: Freshly isolated PBMCs were used for most assays because CXCR3 expression partially decreased after cryopreservation. Both naive subsets had comparably high repertoire diversity, while memory CD8+ T cells had much lower repertoire diversity. Because surface CD5, which has been linked to self-reactivity in mice, was comparable between naive subsets, TCR interaction strength was also inferred from TRB CDR3 physicochemical properties. Compared with CXCR3-negative naive cells, CXCR3-positive naive cells had TRB CDR3s with higher hydrophobicity (lower Kidera factor 4), lower energy, and higher strength and volume indices. Within the same donor, TRBV-TRBJ usage looked similar between naive CXCR3-negative and CXCR3-positive cells, but memory cells had distinct patterns.

The cysteine opens and the phenylalanine closes a CDR3 of 18 amino acids. The entry carries no DNA sequence. As encoded in the germline V gene, CDR1 is SGHVS while CDR2 is FQNEAQ. This clonotype is medium-sized (0.01 to 0.1%) by its frequency; no count is available. Its antigen remains undetermined. TCRdb lists the instrument as NextSeq 550. The Human TCR Profiling Kit (MiLaboratory) was used to prepare UMI-labeled 5' RACE TRB cDNA libraries. cDNA synthesis used the entire amount of extracted RNA, and PCR amplification then used the entire amount of cDNA produced. Libraries were prepared in parallel with an identical number of PCR cycles. As for the authors' bioinformatics: With a requirement of at least two reads per UMI, MIGEC and MiXCR extracted about 50,000 +/- 10,000 unique UMI-labeled TRB cDNA molecules per library. On average, roughly 40,000 +/- 10,000 functional in-frame TRB CDR3 nucleotide clonotypes lacking stop codons were found per library. After each sample was downsampled to 5000 UMI-labeled TRB molecules, VDJtools was used to calculate diversity metrics such as normalized Shannon-Wiener and Chao1. VDJtools computed clonotype-size-weighted physicochemical properties of the central five CDR3 residues: interaction energy, strength, volume and Kidera factor 4. The reads, reprocessed by TCRdb, yield one row per CDR3 protein sequence and no DNA. None of the V and J calls come from the authors' own analysis; TCRdb made them. The sample table records about 5,800 distinct CDR3 sequences. In total, the top ten clones hold less than 2.5% of the sample.

Each CD8+ T cell subset was flow-sorted in triplicate, and some 300,000 cells per subset were placed directly into RLT lysis buffer. To exclude memory contaminants, naive CD8+ T cells were stringently defined as CD45RO-CCR7+CD27+CD95-. Using standard density gradient centrifugation, peripheral blood mononuclear cells were isolated from buffy coats. Naive CXCR3-negative and CXCR3-positive CD8+ T cells were flow-sorted on a FACSAria III. An RNeasy Mini Kit was used to extract total RNA from the sorted cells. The clonotype originates from a human donor in good health. Some clones in this sample may be carry-over from other donors' samples. This sequence uses TRBV7-8 and TRBJ2-3; the D call from TCRdb, TRBD1, cannot be confirmed without DNA. Source material: naive CXCR3+ CD8+ T cells from blood. Taken with the paper, the label for cell subset or site translates to: CD45RO-CCR7+CD27+CD95- naive CD8+ T cells expressing CXCR3 (TNR3+). The CDR3 region: CASRTSDYTRGSTDTQYF.